Below are 30 T cell receptor beta chains sequenced from a single sample in a study of T cells in localized non-small cell lung cancer. TCRdb's table, derived via immunoSEQ multiplex PCR, lists solely in-frame clones and lacks some. The table lists about 960 clones, 15% to 20% of them singletons. The source material was lung tumor tissue, sampled before any cancer treatment. The source is a man aged 40-75 years with stage II squamous cell lung carcinoma.

The chain has TRBV11-3 and TRBJ2-1; possibly TRBD2 for D (5 bases). This CDR3 spans 14 amino acids. V was cut by 5 bases and J by 10 bases, with 18 bases left in between. Germline-derived CDR1 and CDR2 are SGHNT and YENEEA. The DNA for the CDR3 is TGTGCCAGCAGCCGATTGGCCCCCGAGGGAGAGCAGTTCTTC. Translation gives CASSRLAPEGEQFF.

V is TRBV6-8 and J is TRBJ2-7; TRBD1 is a possible D gene (7 bases). CDR3 length: 13 amino acids. Germline loops: CDR1 MNHGY, CDR2 SAAAGT. Trimming left V 4 bases short and J 2 bases short, with 9 bases between. CDR3 loop: CASSSRGAYEQYF. CDR3 nucleotide sequence: TGTGCCAGCAGTTCCAGGGGGGCCTACGAGCAGTACTTC.

This clone was found a few times. This chain connects TRBV30 to TRBJ2-1, with D possibly being TRBD2 (6 bases). Trimming left V 7 bases short and J 9 bases short, with 22 bases between. CDR1 and CDR2 (germline): GTSNPN, SVGIG (reference sequence). This CDR3 has 14 amino acids. The CDR3 DNA sequence: TGTGCCTATCAAGCCAGCGGGTCGTTCGGTGAGCAGTTCTTC. It yields the protein CAYQASGSFGEQFF.

This clone was recorded a few times. The J gene is TRBJ1-5, the V gene TRBV19; no definite D call. The CDR3 totals 15 residues. The germline V gene encodes CDR1 LNHDA and CDR2 SQIVND (reference sequence). With 1 base removed from V and 0 bases from J, the gap between germline ends came to 7 bases. CDR3 in DNA: TGTGCCAGTAGTATAGGTTTATATAGCAATCAGCCCCAGCATTTT. It translates to CASSIGLYSNQPQHF.

This chain links TRBV28 with TRBJ2-6, with a possible D match to TRBD2 (7 bases). Between the trimmed V and J ends, which lost 3 bases and 2 bases, there was a span of 11 bases. The length of the CDR3 is 16 residues. CDR1 and CDR2 (germline): MDHEN, SYDVKM. The DNA of the CDR3 is TGTGCCAGCAGTTTCTCGGGGGGCGCTGGGGCCAACGTCCTGACTTTC. This gives the protein CASSFSGGAGANVLTF.

This chain joins TRBV19 and TRBJ2-2; D is unclear. The CDR3 is 12 amino acids. Germline lookup yields CDR1 LNHDA and CDR2 SQIVND (reference sequence). V lost 2 bases to trimming and J lost 5 bases, with 3 bases between them. The CDR3 loop reads CASSISTGELFF. In DNA form, the CDR3 reads TGTGCCAGTAGTATAAGTACCGGGGAGCTGTTTTTT.

The rearrangement links TRBV28 to TRBJ2-7; 10 bases map to TRBD2. Germline CDR1 MDHEN, CDR2 SYDVKM. Trimming removed 3 bases from V and 5 bases from J; junction bases left unmatched: 1. The CDR3 is made up of 13 amino acids. The CDR3 nucleotides read TGTGCCAGCAGTTTTCTAGCGGGGGACGAGCAGTACTTC. It specifies CASSFLAGDEQYF.

This sequence joins TRBV9 and TRBJ1-6; D may be TRBD1 (6 bases). The germline CDR1 and CDR2 sequences are SGDLS and YYNGEE. The CDR3 loop spans 17 amino acids. Between the trimmed V and J ends, which lost 4 bases and 6 bases, there was a span of 20 bases. The CDR3 region is CASSYSGTLVLNSPLHF. Written as DNA, the CDR3 is TGTGCCAGCAGCTATTCCGGGACATTGGTACTTAATTCACCCCTCCACTTT.

By share, this clone counts as medium-sized (0.01 to 0.1%). The genes are TRBV23-1 and TRBJ1-6; D gene uncertain. TRBV23-1 is annotated as an ORF whose role is uncertain. V was cut by 6 bases and J by 6 bases, with 21 bases left in between. The CDR3 covers 17 residues. In DNA form, the CDR3 reads TGCGCCAGCAGCCAAGATATTGGGGAATGGGGTAATTCACCCCTCCACTTT. This translates into CASSQDIGEWGNSPLHF.

This clone was picked up a small number of times. This chain links TRBV11-3 with TRBJ1-1, with D possibly TRBD1 on 5 matching bases. V lost 6 bases to trimming and J lost 2 bases, with 16 bases between them. This CDR3 region has 15 residues. CDR1 is SGHNT, CDR2 YENEEA, per germline. The CDR3 region is CASSPALGLNTEAFF. Here the CDR3 DNA reads TGTGCCAGCAGTCCCGCCCTGGGGCTAAACACTGAAGCTTTCTTT. The full variable domain, with the rest looked up from reference TRBV11-3 and TRBJ1-1, is EAGVVQSPRYKIIEKKQPVAFWCNPISGHNTLYWYLQNLGQGPELLIRYENEEAVDDSQLPKDRFSAERLKGVDSTLKIQPAELGDSAVYLCASSPALGLNTEAFFGQGTRLTVV.

This clone was counted once. The chain carries TRBV19 and TRBJ2-3, with TRBD2 matching over 9 bases. Germline V gene sequence: CDR1 LNHDA, CDR2 SQIVND (reference sequence). The CDR3 loop spans 18 amino acids. V dropped 4 bases and J dropped 5; count of bases not matched to a gene: 16. Here the CDR3 DNA reads TGTGCCAGTAGTAGTATTGAGACGGGCGGGAGGGCCGGAGATACGCAGTATTTT. Residues: CASSSIETGGRAGDTQYF.

The V call is TRBV13, the J call TRBJ2-1; D remains unclear. Deletions cut 0 bases from V and 0 bases from J, with 9 bases between. The CDR3 runs 16 residues. CDR1 PRHDT and CDR2 FYEKMQ come from the germline V gene (reference sequence). CDR3 in amino acids: CASSLGQWTSYNEQFF. CDR3 nucleotide sequence: TGTGCCAGCAGCTTAGGGCAGTGGACCTCCTACAATGAGCAGTTCTTC.

In its sample, this clone ranks as medium-sized. V gene TRBV11-3 combines with J gene TRBJ1-4; 7 bases match TRBD1. V trimming: 4 bases; J trimming: 6 bases; junction bases outside the gene matches: 5. Germline assignment: CDR1 SGHNT and CDR2 YENEEA. This CDR3 spans 14 amino acids. CDR3 region: CASSSTGLHEKLFF. The CDR3 DNA reads TGTGCCAGCAGCTCGACAGGGCTTCATGAAAAACTGTTTTTT.

This clone was seen more than once but under ten times. The J gene is TRBJ2-5, the V gene TRBV6-8; weak D call: TRBD1 (7 bases). CDR1 is MNHGY and CDR2 is SAAAGT in the germline V gene. The CDR3 is made up of 15 amino acids. Trimming removed 6 bases at V and 7 bases at J, with 21 bases between. Written as DNA, the CDR3 is TGTGCCAGCAGAGAGGGGACAGTGGGGCGGGGGACCCAGTACTTC. Its translation is CASREGTVGRGTQYF.

This clone was detected a few times. The V and J genes are TRBV19 and TRBJ2-1; weak D call: TRBD2 (5 bases). The germline V and J ends were trimmed by 1 base and 8 bases, with 15 bases remaining between them. Germline CDR1 is LNHDA and CDR2 is SQIVND (reference sequence). This CDR3 spans 15 amino acids. The CDR3 nucleotides are TGTGCCAGTAGTATAGGTTTTAGGACTTACGATGAGCAGTTCTTC. It encodes CASSIGFRTYDEQFF.

This chain links TRBV5-1 with TRBJ1-4, with D perhaps TRBD1 (6 bases). V was trimmed by 4 bases and J by 1 base, leaving 8 bases between them. The CDR3 has 14 amino acids. Per germline, CDR1 SGHRS and CDR2 YFSETQ. The CDR3 DNA follows: TGCGCCAGCAGCGTACAGGGAACTAATGAAAAACTGTTTTTT. Translated, it gives CASSVQGTNEKLFF.

This chain joins TRBV18 and TRBJ2-5; D tentatively reads TRBD1 or TRBD2 (5 bases each). The ends were cut back, 5 bases at V and 1 base at J, with 8 bases in the middle. Germline lookup yields CDR1 KGHSH and CDR2 LQKENI. This CDR3 has 13 amino acids. The CDR3 DNA is TGTGCCAGCTCATCGGGGACCCAAGAGACCCAGTACTTC. Its protein product is CASSSGTQETQYF.

The V and J genes are TRBV15 and TRBJ2-5, with 8 bases fitting TRBD2. The CDR3 sequence is 17 residues long. The junction had 9 bases not matched to a gene; V was cut back by 3 bases and J by 0 bases. CDR1 and CDR2 (germline): LNHNV, YYDKDF (reference sequence). This chain's CDR3 is CATSSPSGGAYQETQYF. CDR3 coding DNA: TGTGCCACCAGCAGCCCCTCGGGGGGGGCCTACCAAGAGACCCAGTACTTC. Filled out from reference TRBV15 and TRBJ2-5, the complete variable domain reads DAMVIQNPRYQVTQFGKPVTLSCSQTLNHNVMYWYQQKSSQAPKLLFHYYDKDFNNEADTPDNFQSRRPNTSFCFLDIRSPGLGDTAMYLCATSSPSGGAYQETQYFGPGTRLLVL.

By sample fraction, this clone is large. The chain employs TRBV28 and TRBJ1-4; TRBD1 is a possible D gene (5 bases). The germline V gene has CDR1 MDHEN and CDR2 SYDVKM. Trimming pared 3 bases from V and 2 bases from J, leaving 16 bases between. The CDR3 is 17 residues long. DNA for the CDR3: TGTGCCAGCAGTTTGCGCAAAAGGGGATTGACTAATGAAAAACTGTTTTTT. Amino acids: CASSLRKRGLTNEKLFF.

The V call is TRBV19, the J call TRBJ1-4, with D tentatively TRBD1 (6 bases). Deletions cut 7 bases from V and 8 bases from J, with 14 bases between. This CDR3 comprises 13 residues. The germline CDR1 and CDR2 sequences are LNHDA and SQIVND (reference sequence). The CDR3 here is CASKMGHEEKLFF. For the CDR3, the DNA is TGTGCCAGTAAGATGGGACACGAAGAAAAACTGTTTTTT.

This clone is labeled medium-sized. The chain has TRBV4-1 and TRBJ2-3, with 9 bases matching TRBD2. This CDR3 has 15 residues. Germline V CDR1 and CDR2: MGHRA, YSYEKL. J was trimmed by 5 bases and V by 4 bases; bases with no gene match: 7. The CDR3 DNA sequence: TGCGCCAGCAGCCCCTTAGCGGGAGCGCAAGATACGCAGTATTTT. This sequence encodes CASSPLAGAQDTQYF.

This clone occurred a few times. This rearrangement joins TRBV23-1 to TRBJ2-2; 8 nucleotides align to TRBD1. TRBV23-1 is designated an ORF whose function remains uncertain. V shed 3 bases, J shed 5 bases, and the junction held 5 bases outside the gene matches. The CDR3 has 15 residues. The CDR3 DNA is TGCGCCAGCAGTCAGGACAGGGTAGTTACCGGGGAGCTGTTTTTT. Its protein is CASSQDRVVTGELFF.

By proportion, this clone is large. The rearrangement links TRBV29-1 to TRBJ2-7; 9 positions agree with TRBD2. CDR1 and CDR2 from the germline V gene are SQVTM and ANQGSEA. The CDR3 spans 12 residues. Trimming cost V 4 bases and J 6 bases; bases outside gene matches: 4. CDR3 coding DNA: TGCAGCGTTGCAGCGGGGGGCCTCGAGCAGTACTTC. It yields the protein CSVAAGGLEQYF.

The chain joins TRBV14 to TRBJ2-3, with D possibly matching TRBD1 (6 bases). Looked up from germline, CDR1 is SGHDN and CDR2 is FVKESK. The V end lost 4 bases, the J end lost 2 bases, and 13 bases lay between the germline ends. The CDR3 length is 15 residues. The CDR3 spells CASSPTGSYTDTQYF. The CDR3 region has the DNA TGTGCCAGCAGCCCTACAGGGTCCTACACAGATACGCAGTATTTT.

This clone was picked up a small number of times. The chain couples TRBV19 to TRBJ1-2; D ambiguous. CDR1 is LNHDA, CDR2 SQIVND, per germline (reference sequence). Trimming pared 5 bases from V and 8 bases from J, leaving 9 bases between. The CDR3 runs 11 residues. CDR3 sequence: CASSAPAGYTF. CDR3 nucleotides: TGTGCCAGTAGTGCCCCAGCAGGCTACACCTTC.

This chain links TRBV6-8 with TRBJ2-1, with 14 nucleotides matching TRBD2. After removal of 3 bases from V and 7 bases from J, the junction contained 5 bases not matched to a gene. Germline loops: CDR1 MNHGY, CDR2 SAAAGT. This CDR3 contains 16 residues. This chain's CDR3 is CASSYSGTSGGNEQFF. The CDR3 coding sequence is TGTGCCAGCAGTTATTCCGGGACTAGCGGGGGTAATGAGCAGTTCTTC.

By sample fraction, this clone is medium-sized. This chain joins TRBV9 and TRBJ2-7, with 7 bases aligning to TRBD2. The CDR3 consists of 14 residues. The germline V gene encodes CDR1 SGDLS and CDR2 YYNGEE. V shed 6 bases, J shed 1 base, and the junction held 7 bases outside the gene matches. CDR3 sequence (DNA): TGTGCCAGCACCCGAGGTAGCGGGTCCTACGAGCAGTACTTC. This encodes CASTRGSGSYEQYF.

The chain uses TRBV28 and TRBJ2-5, with D tentatively TRBD2 (6 bases). V was pared by 10 bases and J by 5 bases, with 23 bases between. This CDR3 is 15 amino acids long. CDR1 is MDHEN and CDR2 is SYDVKM in the germline V gene. The CDR3 DNA reads TGTGCCACCGCCGCGGCCCGTCGGGGGAAGGAGACCCAGTACTTC. It encodes CATAAARRGKETQYF.

This clone was counted only a few times. This chain links TRBV30 with TRBJ2-2; D not certain. The CDR3 consists of 15 residues. Germline CDR1 reads GTSNPN; CDR2 reads SVGIG (reference sequence). V lost 2 bases and J 2 bases, leaving 12 bases between the germline ends. Here the CDR3 reads CAWSRLTGNTGELFF. Written as DNA, the CDR3 is TGTGCCTGGAGTCGGTTGACTGGCAACACCGGGGAGCTGTTTTTT.

The V and J genes are TRBV9 and TRBJ1-6, with D possibly matching TRBD1 (5 bases). V was cut by 6 bases and J by 10 bases, with 17 bases left in between. Germline CDR1 and CDR2: SGDLS and YYNGEE. The CDR3 runs to 14 residues. CDR3 amino acids: CASTQGAPRSPLHF. CDR3 nucleotides: TGTGCCAGCACCCAGGGCGCACCGAGATCACCCCTCCACTTT.